This TCR beta chain was retrieved from a study of blood T cells in healthy people across ages. This clonotype has more than one count but fewer than ten. Its antigen remains unidentified. General study findings and limits: A roughly linear age-dependent decrease characterized TCR beta diversity per million T cells. Estimates drawn from one million T cells were deemed to understate diversity. CMV status of donors was unknown, possibly confounding expanded clonotype changes.

This CDR3 spans 15 amino acids. With 6 bases clipped from V and 1 base from J, the junction kept 5 bases outside the gene matches. Germline V gene sequence: CDR1 MNHEY, CDR2 SVGAGI. PCR was performed a second time for 7 to 11 cycles using a sample-barcoded 5' primer and a J-beta primer mix. Via MiXCR, TCRdb re-called the 5' RACE reads, giving one row per CDR3 protein. The table records approximately 880,000 distinct CDR3 sequences, around 48% of them present only once. Sequenced input: blood. The chain carries TRBV6-5 and TRBJ2-1, with 8 bases fitting TRBD2. The clonotype originates from a man under 40 in good health. The CDR3 region has the DNA TGTGCCAGCAGGAGCGGGGGCGCTTCCTACAATGAGCAGTTCTTC. As protein: CASRSGGASYNEQFF.